This paragraph reports one TCR beta chain. Its antigen is still unknown. Unique molecular identifiers were built into the TCR beta cDNA libraries. From the PCR reads, TCRdb called clonotypes with MiXCR, one entry per CDR3 protein. Of 650,000 to 850,000 distinct CDR3 sequences detected, 35% to 55% appear once; the ten largest clones hold around 4.7%. This entry belongs to a study of post-analysis software for immune sequencing data. The wider study: Patients with relapsing-remitting, secondary progressive and progressive-relapsing multiple sclerosis courses were all represented.

Study-wide points: Patients had higher frequencies than controls of about five TRBV segments, including TRBV5-6, TRBV5-1 and TRBV20-1. F-measure co-clustering was strong for batch-matched samples. Compared with controls, patients showed significantly lower normalized Chao1 diversity.

This CDR3 has 16 residues. V was pared by 4 bases and J by 2 bases, with 8 bases of the junction left unmatched. Material for sequencing was blood. The TCR sequence derives from a girl aged 10 to 17 with multiple sclerosis. This chain joins TRBV12-3 or TRBV12-4 and TRBJ2-7; 10 bases fit TRBD1. The CDR3 DNA reads TGTGCCAGCAGTTCCCCCGGGACAGGGGTCCCCTACGAGCAGTACTTC. This encodes CASSSPGTGVPYEQYF.